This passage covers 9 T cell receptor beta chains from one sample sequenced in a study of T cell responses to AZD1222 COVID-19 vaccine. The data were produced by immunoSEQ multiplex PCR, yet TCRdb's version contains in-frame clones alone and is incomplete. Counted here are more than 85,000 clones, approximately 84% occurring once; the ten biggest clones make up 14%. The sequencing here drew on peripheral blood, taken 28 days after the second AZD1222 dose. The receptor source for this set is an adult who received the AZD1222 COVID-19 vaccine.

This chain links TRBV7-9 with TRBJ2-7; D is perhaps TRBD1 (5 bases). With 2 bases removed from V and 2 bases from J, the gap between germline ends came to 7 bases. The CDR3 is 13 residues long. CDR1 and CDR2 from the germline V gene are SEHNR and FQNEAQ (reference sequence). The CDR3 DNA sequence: TGTGCCAGCAGCTTACAGGGTACCTACGAGCAGTACTTC. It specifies CASSLQGTYEQYF.

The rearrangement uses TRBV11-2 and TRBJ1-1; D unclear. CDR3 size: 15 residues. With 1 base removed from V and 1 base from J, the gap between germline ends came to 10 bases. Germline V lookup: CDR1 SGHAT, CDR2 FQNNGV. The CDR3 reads CASSLVNLGNTEAFF. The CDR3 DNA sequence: TGTGCCAGCAGCTTAGTAAATTTGGGGAACACTGAAGCTTTCTTT.

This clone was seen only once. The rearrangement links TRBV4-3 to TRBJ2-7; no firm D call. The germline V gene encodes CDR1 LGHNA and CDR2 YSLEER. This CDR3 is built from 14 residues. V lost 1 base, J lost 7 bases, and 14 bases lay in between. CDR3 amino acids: CASSQVRGFREQYF. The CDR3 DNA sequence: TGCGCCAGCAGCCAAGTGCGCGGTTTTCGGGAGCAGTACTTC.

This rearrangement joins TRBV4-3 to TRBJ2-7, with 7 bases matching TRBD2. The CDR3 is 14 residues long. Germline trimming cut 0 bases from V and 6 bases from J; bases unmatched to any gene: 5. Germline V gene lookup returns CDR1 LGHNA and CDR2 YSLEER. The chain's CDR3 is CASSQEPSGSEQYF. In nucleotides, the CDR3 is TGCGCCAGCAGCCAAGAACCTAGCGGAAGCGAGCAGTACTTC.

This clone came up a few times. CDR3 amino acids: CASSPGPYTYYGYTF. The CDR3 DNA follows: TGTGCCAGTAGTCCGGGGCCCTATACCTACTATGGCTACACCTTC. The chain has TRBV19 and TRBJ1-2; D might be TRBD1 (5 bases). The CDR3 covers 15 residues. The V and J ends lost 5 bases and 3 bases respectively, with 16 bases between them. Germline CDR1 reads LNHDA; CDR2 reads SQIVND (reference sequence).

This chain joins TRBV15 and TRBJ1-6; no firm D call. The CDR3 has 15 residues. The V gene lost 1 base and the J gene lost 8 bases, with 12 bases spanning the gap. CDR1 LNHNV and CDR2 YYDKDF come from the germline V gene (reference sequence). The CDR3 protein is CATSRVRLGDSPLHF. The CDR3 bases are TGTGCCACCAGCAGAGTAAGATTAGGAGATTCACCCCTCCACTTT.

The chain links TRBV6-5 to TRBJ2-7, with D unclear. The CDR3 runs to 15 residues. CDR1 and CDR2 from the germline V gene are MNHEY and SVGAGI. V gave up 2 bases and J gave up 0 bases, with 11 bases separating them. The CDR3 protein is CASSYDQTSSYEQYF. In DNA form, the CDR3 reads TGTGCCAGCAGTTACGACCAAACGAGCTCCTACGAGCAGTACTTC.

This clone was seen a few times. The CDR3 is CASSPLGGADYGYTF. In nucleotides, the CDR3 is TGTGCCAGCAGCCCTTTGGGGGGCGCGGACTATGGCTACACCTTC. The V gene is TRBV11-2, the J gene TRBJ1-2, with D perhaps TRBD1 (6 bases). V was shortened by 5 bases and J by 3 bases, with 16 bases between the two germline ends. CDR3 length: 15 residues. Germline assignment: CDR1 SGHAT and CDR2 FQNNGV.

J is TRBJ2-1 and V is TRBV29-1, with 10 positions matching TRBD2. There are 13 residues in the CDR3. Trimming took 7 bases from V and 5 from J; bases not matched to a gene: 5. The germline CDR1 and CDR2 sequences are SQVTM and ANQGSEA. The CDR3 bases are TGCAGCGCACCGGGACTAGCGAACAATGAGCAGTTCTTC. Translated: CSAPGLANNEQFF.